This record concerns one T cell receptor beta chain sequence. The antigen remains unidentified. Profiling relied on immunoSEQ multiplex PCR, and the TCRdb table lists in-frame clones only, not all of them. The sample lists 9,000 to 9,500 clones; about 90% were seen once. Regulatory T cells were sorted from blood as CD4+ CD25-high CD127-low cells. CDR3 size: 14 residues. Germline V CDR1 and CDR2: GTSNPN, SVGIG (reference sequence). V gave up 2 bases and J gave up 6 bases; unmatched junction bases: 7. This sample stems from a study of regulatory and conventional T cells in RAG deficiency. General study findings and limits: Control T-cell subsets had markedly higher Shannon entropy and lower Simpson indices than RAG-deficient patients. Patient subsets had shorter CDR3s; Omenn Treg-Tconv overlap exceeded 85%.

These same records also appear under a second study, on regulatory T cells. This second report adds: Primers: 52 TRBV forward and 13 TRBJ reverse.

J is TRBJ1-2 and V is TRBV30; 9 positions match TRBD1. Specimen: Tregs sorted from blood. This receptor was taken from a human donor in good health. In DNA form, the CDR3 reads TGTGCCTGGAGTCCGGGGACAGGGAACCATGGCTACACCTTC. Its protein is CAWSPGTGNHGYTF.